The rows below give T cell receptor beta chains drawn from one sample of a study of blood T cell repertoires in COVID-19. Libraries were prepared by immunoSEQ multiplex PCR; TCRdb keeps only in-frame clonotypes and omits some of them. The sample holds 150,000 or so clones, approximately 87% seen once. The sequencing sample was made of PBMCs or T cells enriched from blood (not recorded which). The receptors derive from a woman in her twenties or thirties with acute COVID-19. CDR3s include the opening cysteine and the closing phenylalanine or tryptophan. D genes are given only for firm matches. The size of a clone is reported for some rows only, either as once, few or many, or as a class for expanded clones.

j_call v_call d_call clone_size cdr3_nt cdr3_aa
TRBJ1-5 TRBV5-3 NA NA TGTGCCAGAAGCTTTTATTCATCCCACGTGACAGGACCAGAGGGCCACAATCAGCCCCAGCATTTT CARSFYSSHVTGPEGHNQPQHF
TRBJ2-3 TRBV7-9 TRBD1 NA TGTGCCAGCAGCGAAGGACAGGGGAGAGGCACAGATACGCAGTATTTT CASSEGQGRGTDTQYF
TRBJ1-4 TRBV29-1 TRBD1 NA TGCAGCGCCCTCGGGACAGGGGATCGGGATGAAAAACTGTTTTTT CSALGTGDRDEKLFF
TRBJ2-2 TRBV9 TRBD2 many TGTGCCAGCAGAGCGGGAGGGCCTTCCGGGGAGCTGTTTTTT CASRAGGPSGELFF
TRBJ2-3 TRBV28 TRBD2 NA TGTGCCAGCAGTTTGGCGGGAGGCACAGATACGCAGTATTTT CASSLAGGTDTQYF
TRBJ2-3 TRBV3-1/TRBV3-2 TRBD2 NA TGTGCCAGCAGCCAACTAGCGGGATCTTTAACAGATACGCAGTATTTT CASSQLAGSLTDTQYF
TRBJ2-1 TRBV7-3 TRBD1 once TGTGCCAGCAGCTTATCTCGGACAGGGGGCAATGAGCAGTTCTTC CASSLSRTGGNEQFF
TRBJ2-3 TRBV5-8 TRBD2 NA TGTGCCAGCAGCTTGGGGCTAGCGGGACTTTTGGATACGCAGTATTTT CASSLGLAGLLDTQYF
TRBJ1-4 TRBV4-3 TRBD1 NA TGCGCCAGCAGCCGATTGACAGGGCAAAATGAAAAACTGTTTTTT CASSRLTGQNEKLFF
TRBJ1-1 TRBV15 NA NA TGTGCCACCAGCAGACAGGGCGCGAACACTGAAGCTTTCTTT CATSRQGANTEAFF
TRBJ2-1 TRBV27 NA once TGTGCCAGCAGTTTAAGCCTAGGAAATGAGCAGTTCTTC CASSLSLGNEQFF
TRBJ2-7 TRBV2 NA few TGTGCCAGCAGTCTACAGGGTTATTCCGAGCAGTACTTC CASSLQGYSEQYF
TRBJ2-2 TRBV5-6 NA NA TGTGCCAGCAGCTTGGTTGCAGGGCTGAACACCGGGGAGCTGTTTTTT CASSLVAGLNTGELFF
TRBJ1-6 TRBV9 NA NA TGTGCCAGCAGCGCCGAGCCATCCTATAATTCACCCCTCCACTTT CASSAEPSYNSPLHF
TRBJ2-3 TRBV7-9 TRBD2 NA TGTGCCAGCAGCTTAGTCACTAGCGGGAGGTGGTATTTT CASSLVTSGRWYF
TRBJ2-7 TRBV7-2 TRBD1 NA TGTGCCAGCAGCCCCCAGGGGGCTCTCTACGAGCAGTACTTC CASSPQGALYEQYF
TRBJ2-3 TRBV5-4 NA NA TGTGCCAGCAGCATCAGGGCCGCAGATACGCAGTATTTT CASSIRAADTQYF
TRBJ1-5 TRBV6-4 TRBD1 NA TGTGCCAGCAGTGACTCGTTGAAAGGGACAGCCTCCAATTCCAATCAGCCCCAGCATTTT CASSDSLKGTASNSNQPQHF
TRBJ2-1 TRBV7-3 TRBD1 NA TGTGCCAGCAGGGACACGACAGGGGGGACTGAGCAGTTCTTC CASRDTTGGTEQFF
TRBJ1-4 TRBV2 NA NA TGTGCCAGCAGTGTTAGGGGGGAAAAACTGTTTTTT CASSVRGEKLFF